The clone carrying this T cell receptor beta chain was detected many times. Its antigen is not identified. This beta chain lies outside the target of a library built for alpha chains; its clone size means little. The sample comes from a study of HIV-infected patients and healthy controls. The study, taken as a whole, reports: Diversity differences between study cohorts were not due to their slight age and sex differences.

Antiretroviral therapy had run roughly three months, about 14 weeks, before follow-up blood collection. All unsorted peripheral T cells were captured because whole blood was used without fractionation. The CDR3 has 11 residues. Between the trimmed V and J ends, which lost 5 bases and 4 bases, there was a span of 8 bases. CDR1 and CDR2 (germline): GTSNPN, SVGIG (reference sequence). Reverse transcription used about 510 ng RNA and constant-region primers for alpha and beta. Alpha and beta chain libraries were made separately by chain-specific third strand synthesis with multiplexing indices. TCRdb processed the 5' RACE reads anew with MiXCR; each CDR3 protein has one entry. The sample includes about 8,000 distinct CDR3 sequences, approximately 6.3% of them seen just once.

J is TRBJ2-5 and V is TRBV30; D perhaps matches TRBD2 (6 bases). The sequenced sample was blood, obtained during antiretroviral therapy. This sequence was found in an adult with HIV infection. CDR3 amino acids: CAWGGRETQYF. The CDR3 region has the DNA TGTGCCTGGGGGGGGAGAGAGACCCAGTACTTC.